The rows below give T cell receptor beta chains drawn from one sample of a study of lymphopenia after photon versus proton radiotherapy. Produced via immunoSEQ multiplex PCR; TCRdb's table is partial and in-frame only. The table includes about 68,000 clones, more than 75% detected once. Sequenced material: peripheral blood, taken from a patient treated with photon-based radiotherapy. The receptors originated from a woman in her 70s with pancreatic cancer. The CDR3 runs from the conserved cysteine through the conserved F or W. A D gene is named only where the DNA matches it firmly. Expanded clones are given a class, and other clones once, few, many or no size at all.

CDR3 | DNA | size | D | J | V
CASSFPGQDPYEQYF | TGCGCCAGCAGCTTTCCCGGACAGGACCCCTACGAGCAGTACTTC | NA | TRBD1 | TRBJ2-7 | TRBV5-1
CASSESSGSFYEQYF | TGTGCCAGCAGCGAAAGTAGCGGGAGTTTCTACGAGCAGTACTTC | once | TRBD2 | TRBJ2-7 | TRBV9
CASSHPRASTDTQYF | TGCGCCAGCAGCCATCCCCGGGCTAGCACAGATACGCAGTATTTT | NA | NA | TRBJ2-3 | TRBV4-1
CASSLAGDTQYF | TGTGCCAGCAGCTTAGCGGGAGATACGCAGTATTTT | NA | NA | TRBJ2-3 | TRBV11-2
CASSLVWALHF | TGTGCCAGCAGCTTAGTTTGGGCACTGCACTTC | once | NA | TRBJ2-7 | TRBV7-9
CASSIYSGSYGYTF | TGTGCCAGTAGTATATATAGCGGGTCATATGGCTACACCTTC | NA | NA | TRBJ1-2 | TRBV19
CASSQEIGGFPKNIQYF | TGCGCCAGCAGCCAAGAGATCGGAGGGTTTCCAAAAAACATTCAGTACTTC | NA | NA | TRBJ2-4 | TRBV4-3
CASSFGGVEETQYF | TGTGCCAGCAGTTTCGGGGGGGTGGAAGAGACCCAGTACTTC | NA | TRBD2 | TRBJ2-5 | TRBV27
CASGSAGGFPGELFF | TGTGCCAGCGGTTCGGCAGGGGGCTTTCCCGGGGAGCTGTTTTTT | NA | TRBD1 | TRBJ2-2 | TRBV6-1
CASSFKGPQSETQYF | TGTGCCAGCAGCTTCAAGGGACCCCAAAGCGAGACCCAGTACTTC | NA | NA | TRBJ2-5 | TRBV7-2
CASSSLLAGWVETQYF | TGTGCCAGCAGCTCCTTACTAGCGGGGTGGGTGGAGACCCAGTACTTC | NA | TRBD2 | TRBJ2-5 | TRBV5-5
CASSQQLDTQYF | TGTGCCAGCAGCCAACAACTGGATACGCAGTATTTT | NA | NA | TRBJ2-3 | TRBV28
CASKASSYNEQFF | TGTGCCAGCAAGGCGAGCTCCTACAATGAGCAGTTCTTC | NA | NA | TRBJ2-1 | TRBV25-1
CASSTQGNGYEAFF | TGTGCCAGCAGCACACAGGGGAACGGTTATGAAGCTTTCTTT | NA | TRBD1 | TRBJ1-1 | TRBV5-5
CASIFAPRSYNSPLHF | TGTGCCAGCATTTTTGCTCCCCGCTCCTATAATTCACCCCTCCACTTT | NA | NA | TRBJ1-6 | TRBV6-6
CASLGSVTMMDTIYF | TGTGCCAGCCTGGGGTCCGTTACCATGATGGACACCATATATTTT | NA | NA | TRBJ1-3 | TRBV7-9
CASSEARWRTEAFF | TGTGCCAGCAGTGAAGCACGGTGGAGGACTGAAGCTTTCTTT | NA | NA | TRBJ1-1 | TRBV6-1
CASQDLWLDTDTQYF | TGTGCCAGCCAGGACCTGTGGTTAGACACAGATACGCAGTATTTT | NA | NA | TRBJ2-3 | TRBV6-6
CASSFMGPRAWTEAFF | TGTGCCAGCAGTTTCATGGGGCCCAGGGCTTGGACTGAAGCTTTCTTT | NA | NA | TRBJ1-1 | TRBV27
CASSPGTSSKETQYF | TGTGCCAGCAGCCCCGGGACTAGCTCAAAGGAGACCCAGTACTTC | NA | TRBD2 | TRBJ2-5 | TRBV5-6
CASSLVRTRYGEQFF | TGTGCCAGCAGCTTAGTCCGGACTAGATATGGTGAGCAGTTCTTC | NA | TRBD2 | TRBJ2-1 | TRBV7-3
CASSSGGHGTDTQYF | TGTGCCAGCAGCTCCGGGGGGCACGGCACAGATACGCAGTATTTT | NA | NA | TRBJ2-3 | TRBV7-3
CATRGVRYTDTQYF | TGTGCCACACGCGGTGTCCGGTACACAGATACGCAGTATTTT | NA | NA | TRBJ2-3 | TRBV5-8
CASSFGTALRGEQFF | TGTGCCAGCAGCTTCGGGACAGCCCTGCGGGGTGAGCAGTTCTTC | NA | NA | TRBJ2-1 | TRBV11-3
CASSTFQTGINEKLFF | TGTGCCAGTAGTACCTTCCAGACAGGTATAAATGAAAAACTGTTTTTT | NA | NA | TRBJ1-4 | TRBV19
CASGFGGANSNYGYTF | TGTGCTAGTGGTTTTGGCGGAGCGAACTCTAACTATGGCTACACCTTC | NA | NA | TRBJ1-2 | TRBV12-5
CTSGRTYNEQFF | TGCACTAGCGGGAGGACTTACAATGAGCAGTTCTTC | NA | TRBD2 | TRBJ2-1 | TRBV6-5
CASSIVRGDNEQFF | TGTGCCAGTAGTATAGTCAGGGGCGACAATGAGCAGTTCTTC | once | NA | TRBJ2-1 | TRBV19